The present T cell receptor beta chain was sequenced within a study of T cells expressing NK-cell markers. Study-wide results and caveats: For a handful of donors, these clonotypes were likewise the leading ones in the CD3+CD56-NKG2C+ fraction.

To note about this clonotype: Antigen specificity is unknown.

Reanalyzing the 5' RACE reads, TCRdb keeps one entry per CDR3 protein, without DNA. This sample's clone table lists fewer than 550,000 distinct CDR3 sequences. Germline CDR1 reads ENHRY; CDR2 reads SYGVKD. The CDR3 is 13 amino acids. V usage is TRBV10-3 and J usage is TRBJ2-3. This receptor was taken from a woman between 50 and 59 years old in good health. Sequencing was performed on blood T cells: a sorted CD56 or NKG2C T cell subset, CD4+ or CD8+ T cells, or bulk PBMC T cells (not recorded which). CDR3 region: CAIGEASEDTQYF.